Presented here are 13 T cell receptor beta chains from one specimen sequenced in a study of cytomegalovirus exposure and HLA in healthy donors. The protocol was immunoSEQ multiplex PCR, while the TCRdb copy is restricted to in-frame clones and leaves out a portion. This sample yields just over 80,000 clones, of which about 96% are seen a single time; roughly 1.3% belongs to the top ten. Sequencing was carried out using PBMCs. The receptors here all came from a woman aged 18-29 years in good health and CMV-seronegative.

The chain has TRBV30 and TRBJ2-5, with D maybe TRBD2 (6 bases). Germline V gene lookup returns CDR1 GTSNPN and CDR2 SVGIG (reference sequence). This CDR3 is 14 amino acids long. V was pared by 0 bases and J by 3 bases, with 11 bases between. CDR3 DNA sequence: TGTGCCTGGAGTGTACAAGGCGGGAAAGAGACCCAGTACTTC. Translating it yields CAWSVQGGKETQYF.

The CDR3 nucleotides read TGTGCCAGCAGTTGGGGGGGACTAGCCGCCTCGAATGAGCAGTTCTTC. Its protein is CASSWGGLAASNEQFF. V and J are TRBV6-5 and TRBJ2-1; the match to TRBD2 covers 9 bases. J was trimmed by 7 bases and V by 4 bases; bases with no gene match: 11. This CDR3 is 16 amino acids long. CDR1 is MNHEY and CDR2 is SVGAGI in the germline V gene.

CDR3 nucleotides: TGTGCCAGCAGTGCGGGACAGCCAGAGACAGATACGCAGTATTTT. Translation gives CASSAGQPETDTQYF. The chain combines TRBV6-1 with TRBJ2-3; 7 nucleotides align to TRBD1. The CDR3 has 15 residues. Germline lookup yields CDR1 MNHNS and CDR2 SASEGT. Trimming removed 4 bases from V and 3 bases from J; junction bases left unmatched: 7.

This clone showed up just once. This chain joins TRBV5-1 and TRBJ2-1; D call uncertain. The CDR3 covers 14 residues. V lost 0 bases and J 8 bases, leaving 12 bases between the germline ends. The germline gives CDR1 SGHRS, CDR2 YFSETQ. The CDR3 loop reads CASSLARSTDEQFF. The CDR3 DNA is TGCGCCAGCAGCTTGGCACGTTCTACGGATGAGCAGTTCTTC.

The rearrangement joins TRBV5-1 to TRBJ2-4; tentatively, D is TRBD2 (5 bases). V was cut by 2 bases and J by 8 bases, with 11 bases left in between. Germline V lookup: CDR1 SGHRS, CDR2 YFSETQ. This CDR3 has 13 amino acids. DNA of the CDR3: TGCGCCAGCAGCTTTAGCGAAGCCCACATTCAGTACTTC. Translating gives CASSFSEAHIQYF.

This clone occurred once. V and J are TRBV19 and TRBJ2-1; 16 bases line up with TRBD2. J gave up 12 bases and V 6 bases, and 8 bases lay outside the gene matches. CDR1 is LNHDA, CDR2 SQIVND, per germline (reference sequence). The length of the CDR3 is 15 residues. In DNA, the CDR3 is TGTGCCAGTAGCCCGGGACTAGCGGGAGGGCTTAGGCAGTTCTTC. Protein sequence: CASSPGLAGGLRQFF.

A single count supports this clone. The V gene is TRBV4-1, the J gene TRBJ2-1; the D gene is possibly TRBD1 (6 bases). V lost 1 base and J lost 6, with 16 bases in between. Looked up from germline, CDR1 is MGHRA and CDR2 is YSYEKL. The CDR3 is 16 amino acids. The CDR3 region is CASSQVEGHSLNEQFF. CDR3 DNA: TGCGCCAGCAGCCAAGTCGAGGGACATTCCCTCAATGAGCAGTTCTTC.

V is TRBV19 and J is TRBJ2-3; 10 nucleotides line up with TRBD2. V lost 6 bases to trimming and J lost 4 bases; unmatched junction nucleotides: 4. The CDR3 spans 14 residues. Germline V CDR1 and CDR2: LNHDA, SQIVND (reference sequence). The CDR3 DNA reads TGTGCCAGTAGCCTAGCGGGAGTTTCAGATACGCAGTATTTT. Its translation is CASSLAGVSDTQYF.

DNA of the CDR3: TGTGCCAGCAGTCCGAGACAGGGGGCCAACAATGAGCAGTTCTTC. As protein: CASSPRQGANNEQFF. This rearrangement joins TRBV27 to TRBJ2-1, with TRBD1 identical over 10 bases. CDR1 is MNHEY, CDR2 SMNVEV, per germline (reference sequence). The CDR3 sequence is 15 residues long. Unmatched junction bases numbered 6, after V lost 5 bases and J lost 5 bases.

This clone appeared a single time. The rearrangement uses TRBV11-2 and TRBJ1-1; no reliable D call. V was cut by 1 base and J by 1 base, with 4 bases left in between. Germline-derived CDR1 and CDR2 are SGHAT and FQNNGV. There are 13 residues in the CDR3. CDR3 nucleotides: TGTGCCAGCAGCTTAGGACAGAACACTGAAGCTTTCTTT. Translated, it gives CASSLGQNTEAFF.

V and J are TRBV10-3 and TRBJ2-3; no clear D. CDR1 ENHRY and CDR2 SYGVKD come from the germline V gene. V was shortened by 4 bases and J by 1 base, with 12 bases between the two germline ends. The CDR3 runs to 15 residues. As DNA, the CDR3 is TGTGCCATCAGTGGAAATGGAGTACGCACAGATACGCAGTATTTT. It specifies CAISGNGVRTDTQYF.

This clone was seen only once. This sequence joins TRBV30 and TRBJ1-4; D unresolved. V gave up 5 bases and J gave up 0 bases, with 7 bases separating them. The CDR3 consists of 13 residues. Germline CDR1 GTSNPN, CDR2 SVGIG (reference sequence). The CDR3 loop reads CAWDRATNEKLFF. The CDR3 DNA is TGTGCCTGGGATCGCGCAACTAATGAAAAACTGTTTTTT. Complete variable domain (other parts from reference TRBV30 and TRBJ1-4): SQTIHQWPATLVQPVGSPLSLECTVEGTSNPNLYWYRQAAGRGLQLLFYSVGIGQISSEVPQNLSASRPQDRQFILSSKKLLLSDSGFYLCAWDRATNEKLFFGSGTQLSVL.

The chain recombines TRBV2 with TRBJ1-6; D remains ambiguous. V gave up 8 bases and J gave up 7 bases, with 21 bases separating them. CDR3 length: 16 residues. Germline CDR1 SNHLY, CDR2 FYNNEI. This chain's CDR3 is CASSVEGPLGNSPLHF. As DNA, the CDR3 is TGTGCCAGCTCTGTGGAGGGCCCCCTGGGGAATTCACCCCTCCACTTT.